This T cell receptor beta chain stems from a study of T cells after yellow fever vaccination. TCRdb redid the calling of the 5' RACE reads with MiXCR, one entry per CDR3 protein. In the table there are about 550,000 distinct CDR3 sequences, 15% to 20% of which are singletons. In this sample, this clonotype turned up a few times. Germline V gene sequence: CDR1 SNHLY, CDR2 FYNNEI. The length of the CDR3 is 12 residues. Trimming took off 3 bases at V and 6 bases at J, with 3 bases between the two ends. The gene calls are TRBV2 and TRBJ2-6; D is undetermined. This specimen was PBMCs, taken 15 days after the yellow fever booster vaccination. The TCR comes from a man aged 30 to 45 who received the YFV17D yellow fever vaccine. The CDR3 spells CASSEAANVLTF. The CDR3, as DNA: TGTGCCAGCAGTGAGGCGGCCAACGTCCTGACTTTC.